This TCR beta chain was documented in a study of blood T cell repertoires in COVID-19 (dated by TCRdb to between 2020 and 2021). Notes on the research overall: Samples covering the acute and convalescent phases of COVID-19 were provided by collaborators in the United States, Italy and Spain. The prospective study material was composed of cDNA or gDNA derived from T cells, B-cell-depleted T cells, or PBMCs. Deeply sampled blood TCRbeta repertoires from subjects exposed to, actively infected with, or recovered from COVID-19 were included in the dataset. The repertoires were released in a freely available public database meant as a resource for research on the immune response to SARS-CoV-2. The samples were drawn from the first 160 participants of the ongoing ImmuneRACE study and from 1,254 subjects provided by 6 global collaborators. A de-identified subject ID, COVID-19 status, age in years and sex were almost always included in the sample metadata. HLA class I and class II types, where available, came from metadata supplied by the sample provider rather than from assay-based typing.

The immunoSEQ Assay, a bias-controlled multiplex PCR, was used to amplify TCRbeta CDR3 regions from genomic DNA. Under the source paper's analysis protocol: Within the assay, amplification of reference gene primers was used to estimate how many nucleated cells each sample contained. To quantify the absolute abundance of each unique TCRbeta CDR3 rearrangement, sequence reads were collapsed and filtered. For each sample, productive Simpson clonality was calculated as the square root of Simpson's diversity index across productive rearrangements. TCRdb took over this immuneACCESS table, retaining in-frame rearrangements with V and J assigned. Such tables are incomplete; in checked studies, under half of the missing clones stem from an unresolved V gene, and the remainder is unexplained. D and trimming come from the DNA, and the V and J calls and clone size come from that table. This sample holds 170,000 or so clones; less than 90% were observed only once. Roughly 14% of the sample rests with the top ten.

Overall study outcomes, separate from this receptor: The quantity of clinical and demographic metadata differed by source and by participant and was supplied without curation.

Each collaborating institution followed its own protocols to collect whole blood in K2EDTA tubes. For TCRbeta analysis, collaborators shipped samples as frozen whole blood, isolated PBMCs, or DNA extracted from either of those sample types. Germline trimming: 1 base from V, 3 bases from J; junction bases outside gene matches: 6. CDR1 and CDR2, per the germline V gene, are LGHNA and YSLEER. From its cysteine to its phenylalanine, the CDR3 spans 15 amino acids. The only DNA kept is the CDR3, 45 bases in frame from the first base. This clone showed up just once. The antigen it binds to is not known. No clone much larger than this one lies a single base away; base qualities are absent.

This chain joins TRBV4-3 to TRBJ2-7; 7 middle bases align to TRBD2. This sequence originates from a young man with active or convalescent COVID-19. Material for sequencing was peripheral blood. CDR3 sequence: CASSQVGGSRYEQYF. The DNA is TGCGCCAGCAGCCAAGTCGGCGGGAGCCGCTACGAGCAGTACTTC.